This TCR beta chain was documented in a study of T-cell reconstitution after alpha-beta-depleted transplantation in children. The CDR3 extends over 13 amino acids. Germline V gene data show CDR1 as SQVTM and CDR2 as ANQGSEA. Trimming left V 7 bases short and J 0 bases short, with 12 bases between. Findings and caveats of the study: T-cell counts and diversity at one year post-transplant came mainly from newly produced T cells.

A note on this clonotype: The antigen is undetermined.

Unique molecular identifiers tagged the TCRbeta library. TCRdb redid the calling of the PCR reads with MiXCR, one entry per CDR3 protein. The sample lists about 200,000 distinct CDR3 sequences, approximately 6.8% occurring once. The chain recombines TRBV29-1 with TRBJ1-1; D is perhaps TRBD1 (6 bases). The starting material was PBMCs, obtained before TCRalphabeta/CD19-depleted stem cell transplant. The TCR was taken from a girl less than two years old with combined immunodeficiency, due to receive a stem cell transplant. CDR3 region: CSAPGQMNTEAFF. The CDR3 nucleotides read TGCAGCGCACCCGGACAGATGAACACTGAAGCTTTCTTT.